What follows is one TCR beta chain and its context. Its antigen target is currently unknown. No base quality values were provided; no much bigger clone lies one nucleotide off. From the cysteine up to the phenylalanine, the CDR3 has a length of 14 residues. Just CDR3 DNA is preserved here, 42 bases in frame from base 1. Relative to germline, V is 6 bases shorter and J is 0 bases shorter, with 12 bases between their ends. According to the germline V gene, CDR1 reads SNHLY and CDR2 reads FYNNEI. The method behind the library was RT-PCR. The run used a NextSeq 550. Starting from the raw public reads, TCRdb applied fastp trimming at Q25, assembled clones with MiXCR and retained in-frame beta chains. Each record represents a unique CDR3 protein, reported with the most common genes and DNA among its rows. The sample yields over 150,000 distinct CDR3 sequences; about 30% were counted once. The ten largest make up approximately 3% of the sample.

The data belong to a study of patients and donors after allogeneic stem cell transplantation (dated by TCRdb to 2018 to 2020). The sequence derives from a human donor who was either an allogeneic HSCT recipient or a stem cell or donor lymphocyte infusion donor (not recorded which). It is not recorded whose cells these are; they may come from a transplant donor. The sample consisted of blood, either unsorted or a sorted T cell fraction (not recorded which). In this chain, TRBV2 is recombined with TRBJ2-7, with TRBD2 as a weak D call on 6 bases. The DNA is TGTGCCAGCAGACTCGGGAGTAGCTCCTACGAGCAGTACTTC. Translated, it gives CASRLGSSSYEQYF.